A single T cell receptor beta chain is shown here with its context. The library targeted TCRbeta and was prepared with unique molecular identifiers. TCRdb fed the PCR reads into MiXCR, producing one record per CDR3 protein. Found here are about 72,000 distinct CDR3 sequences, 7% to 8% of them singletons; the top ten hold around 2.4%. This record belongs to a study of T-cell reconstitution after alpha-beta-depleted transplantation in children. The V gene's germline CDR1 is SGHNT and CDR2 YYREEE (reference sequence). This CDR3 has 13 residues. Between the trimmed V and J ends, which lost 3 bases and 0 bases, there was a span of 6 bases.

The TCR was taken from a human donor who donated a stem cell graft to a child with acute lymphoblastic leukemia. The specimen comprised PBMCs from the stem cell graft donor, sampled from the stem cell graft. The chain employs TRBV5-4 and TRBJ1-1; D uncertain. The CDR3 region is CASSYAMNTEAFF. CDR3 coding DNA: TGTGCCAGCAGCTATGCAATGAACACTGAAGCTTTCTTT.